The present TCR beta chain was sequenced within a study of T cells in Graves' hyperthyroidism and ophthalmopathy. Germline CDR1 and CDR2: ENHRY and SYGVKD. Trimming cost V 2 bases and J 4 bases, with 15 bases left between them. The CDR3 spans 15 residues. A lack of ophthalmopathy progression within 18 months defined stable Graves' hyperthyroidism. Patients aged 18 to 65 with hyperthyroidism were newly diagnosed, with duration under 2 months. Patients having uncontrolled infection, another autoimmune disease, pregnancy or lactation were not included. The table lists this clonotype with a count of one. TCR beta CDR3 regions were amplified from RNA transcripts. The primer set for the first-round RT-PCR of the TCR CDR3 was HTBI. TCRdb re-analysed the multiplex PCR reads in MiXCR, keeping a single row per CDR3 protein. The sample contains fewer than 750,000 distinct CDR3 sequences, roughly 46% of which appear only once.

Sequences were obtained from peripheral blood or thyroid tissue (not recorded which). The V gene is TRBV10-3, the J gene TRBJ2-7; D unresolved. The sequence derives from a woman aged 18-29 years with Graves' hyperthyroidism. CDR3 sequence: CAISEKTRTKYEQYF. The CDR3 bases are TGTGCCATCAGTGAGAAGACACGGACCAAGTACGAGCAGTACTTC.